Presented here are 20 T cell receptor beta chains from one specimen sequenced in a study of cytomegalovirus exposure and HLA in healthy donors. With 60 Vbeta and 13 Jbeta primers, the PCR was carried out. The data were produced by immunoSEQ multiplex PCR, yet TCRdb's version contains in-frame clones alone and is incomplete. This sample carries 150,000 to 200,000 clones, 65% to 85% of them seen once, and the ten largest clones take 6%. The material sequenced was PBMCs. The receptors shown here come from a woman aged 25 to 39 in good health and CMV-seropositive.

A single count supports this clone. The chain combines TRBV7-6 with TRBJ1-2; 9 bases are a match to TRBD1. J gave up 6 bases and V 5 bases, and 4 bases lay outside the gene matches. Germline V gene sequence: CDR1 SGHVS, CDR2 FNYEAQ. The CDR3 spans 13 residues. The CDR3 protein is CASSLRDRDGYTF. The CDR3 region has the DNA TGTGCCAGCAGCCTCCGGGACAGGGATGGCTACACCTTC. The full variable domain, in which reference TRBV7-6 and TRBJ1-2 provide the parts outside the CDR3, is GAGVSQSPRYKVTKRGQDVALRCDPISGHVSLYWYRQALGQGPEFLTYFNYEAQQDKSGLPNDRFSAERPEGSISTLTIQRTEQRDSAMYRCASSLRDRDGYTFGSGTRLTVV.

The chain uses TRBV5-1 and TRBJ1-2; 8 bases are a match to TRBD1. The CDR3 is 16 residues long. Germline-derived CDR1 and CDR2 are SGHRS and YFSETQ. The J segment lost 5 bases and the V segment lost 4 bases, leaving 13 bases of the junction unmatched. The DNA of the CDR3 is TGCGCCAGCAGCAGGGGGTCAGGGGGCGCTCGGTATGGCTACACCTTC. Its protein product is CASSRGSGGARYGYTF.

The chain combines TRBV9 with TRBJ1-4; D remains unclear. Trimming removed 4 bases from V and 3 bases from J, with 13 bases in between. Germline V CDR1 and CDR2: SGDLS, YYNGEE. The CDR3 runs to 15 residues. The CDR3 nucleotides read TGTGCCAGCAGCCAAAGAGGCCTTCCTAATGAAAAACTGTTTTTT. Its protein is CASSQRGLPNEKLFF.

This chain connects TRBV4-1 to TRBJ2-1, with D uncertain. The CDR3 has 15 residues. Germline CDR1 reads MGHRA; CDR2 reads YSYEKL. Trimming pared 5 bases from V and 6 bases from J, leaving 17 bases between. In DNA, the CDR3 is TGCGCCAGCAGCGACTCCAGCTCCTCGGTCAATGAGCAGTTCTTC. Its translation is CASSDSSSSVNEQFF.

The chain recombines TRBV6-6 with TRBJ2-7, with 10 bases fitting TRBD2. The CDR3 is 15 residues long. CDR1 is MNHNY, CDR2 SVGAGI, per germline (reference sequence). The V gene end was trimmed by 5 bases and the J gene end by 4 bases; junction bases not matched to a gene: 8. The CDR3 reads CASSLLAGGSYEQYF. CDR3 in DNA: TGTGCCAGCAGTCTCTTAGCGGGAGGTTCTTACGAGCAGTACTTC.

J is TRBJ2-3 and V is TRBV18; 12 bases map to TRBD2. Germline V gives CDR1 KGHSH, CDR2 LQKENI. The ends lost 5 bases at V and 4 bases at J; junction bases unmatched: 4. The CDR3 consists of 15 residues. The CDR3 spells CASSTSGGKSDTQYF. In DNA, the CDR3 is TGTGCCAGCTCAACTAGCGGGGGGAAGTCAGATACGCAGTATTTT.

The J gene is TRBJ2-3, the V gene TRBV9; possibly TRBD1 for D (6 bases). Trimming pared 0 bases from V and 1 base from J, leaving 21 bases between. In germline, CDR1 is SGDLS, CDR2 YYNGEE. The CDR3 totals 19 residues. Here the CDR3 reads CASSVEGQGLGVGTDTQYF. As DNA, the CDR3 is TGTGCCAGCAGCGTAGAGGGACAAGGTTTAGGGGTGGGCACAGATACGCAGTATTTT.

This chain joins TRBV6-1 and TRBJ1-2; possibly TRBD1 for D (5 bases). Germline CDR1 and CDR2: MNHNS and SASEGT. Trimming pared 3 bases from V and 4 bases from J, leaving 12 bases between. CDR3 length: 14 amino acids. The DNA of the CDR3 is TGTGCCAGCAGTGACAGAAAGGGGATCTATGGCTACACCTTC. Translating it yields CASSDRKGIYGYTF.

This clone was recorded a few times. The chain joins TRBV10-2 to TRBJ2-3, with 7 nucleotides matching TRBD1. V lost 2 bases and J lost 3; bases outside the gene matches: 5. The length of the CDR3 is 15 residues. Germline assignment: CDR1 WSHSY and CDR2 SAAADI. CDR3 sequence (DNA): TGCGCCAGCAGTGAGATGGCAGGGGGTACAGATACGCAGTATTTT. This translates into CASSEMAGGTDTQYF.

V is TRBV5-1 and J is TRBJ1-1; 8 bases are shared with TRBD1. Trimming removed 2 bases from V and 0 bases from J; junction bases left unmatched: 3. Germline V gene sequence: CDR1 SGHRS, CDR2 YFSETQ. The CDR3 spans 15 residues. In DNA, the CDR3 is TGCGCCAGCAGCTTACGGACAGGGATGAACACTGAAGCTTTCTTT. Translation gives CASSLRTGMNTEAFF.

This clone was seen only once. This chain links TRBV11-2 with TRBJ2-7; 8 bases fit TRBD2. Germline trimming cut 0 bases from V and 4 bases from J; bases unmatched to any gene: 11. Per the germline V gene, CDR1 is SGHAT and CDR2 is FQNNGV. The CDR3 totals 17 residues. The CDR3 is CASSLELGGGQRYEQYF. In DNA, the CDR3 is TGTGCCAGCAGCTTAGAATTAGGCGGGGGGCAAAGGTACGAGCAGTACTTC.

V and J are TRBV18 and TRBJ1-4; TRBD1 matches 7 bases. Unmatched junction bases numbered 7, after V lost 3 bases and J lost 6 bases. Per the germline V gene, CDR1 is KGHSH and CDR2 is LQKENI. This CDR3 has 15 amino acids. The CDR3 region is CASSPGDRVDEKLFF. In nucleotides, the CDR3 is TGTGCCAGCTCACCTGGGGACAGAGTAGATGAAAAACTGTTTTTT.

This chain uses TRBV5-5 with TRBJ1-4; 8 bases are a match to TRBD1. V lost 0 bases, J lost 0 bases, and 4 bases stayed unmatched. Germline CDR1 reads SGHKS; CDR2 reads YYEKEE (reference sequence). CDR3 length equals 17 residues. CDR3 residues: CASSLVPGQATNEKLFF. The DNA of the CDR3 is TGTGCCAGCAGCTTGGTCCCGGGACAGGCAACTAATGAAAAACTGTTTTTT.

This clone was observed a single time. The rearrangement links TRBV27 to TRBJ2-1, with 8 bases aligning to TRBD2. Losses at the gene ends were 6 bases for V and 7 bases for J; bases not matched to a gene: 8. This CDR3 has 14 amino acids. The V gene's germline CDR1 is MNHEY and CDR2 SMNVEV (reference sequence). The CDR3 spells CASSYSGLENEQFF. The CDR3 DNA follows: TGTGCCAGCAGCTACTCGGGACTAGAGAATGAGCAGTTCTTC.

The rearrangement links TRBV18 to TRBJ1-5, with a weak D call TRBD1 (6 bases). This CDR3 contains 16 residues. Germline V gene sequence: CDR1 KGHSH, CDR2 LQKENI. Trimming removed 3 bases at V and 2 bases at J, with 14 bases between. CDR3 region: CASSPQTGSGNQPQHF. As DNA, the CDR3 is TGTGCCAGCTCACCTCAGACAGGATCAGGCAATCAGCCCCAGCATTTT. The entire variable domain, with the rest obtained from reference TRBV18 and TRBJ1-5, is as follows: NAGVMQNPRHLVRRRGQEARLRCSPMKGHSHVYWYRQLPEEGLKFMVYLQKENIIDESGMPKERFSAEFPKEGPSILRIQQVVRGDSAAYFCASSPQTGSGNQPQHFGDGTRLSIL.

The J gene is TRBJ2-3, the V gene TRBV15; 11 bases fit TRBD2. Looked up from germline, CDR1 is LNHNV and CDR2 is YYDKDF (reference sequence). J gave up 2 bases and V 5 bases, and 6 bases lay outside the gene matches. The CDR3 is made up of 16 amino acids. The CDR3 protein is CATSGLAGGITDTQYF. CDR3 coding DNA: TGTGCCACCAGCGGGCTAGCGGGGGGTATCACAGATACGCAGTATTTT.

V gene TRBV4-2 combines with J gene TRBJ1-2, with TRBD1 as a possible D gene (5 bases). CDR1 and CDR2 (germline): LGHNA, YNFKEQ. The CDR3 totals 16 residues. The germline V and J ends were trimmed by 0 bases and 4 bases, with 15 bases remaining between them. The DNA for the CDR3 is TGTGCCAGCAGCCAAGATGGTCAAGAGACAGTCTATGGCTACACCTTC. Amino acid sequence: CASSQDGQETVYGYTF.

This clone was picked up one time. The chain links TRBV10-3 to TRBJ1-3; 7 nucleotides align to TRBD1. Germline V gene sequence: CDR1 ENHRY, CDR2 SYGVKD. V dropped 6 bases and J dropped 1; count of bases not matched to a gene: 6. CDR3 length: 15 amino acids. CDR3 nucleotide sequence: TGTGCCATCAGGTCAGGGGGAACTTCTGGAAACACCATATATTTT. Translating gives CAIRSGGTSGNTIYF.

This chain links TRBV28 with TRBJ2-7; D might be TRBD2 (5 bases). This CDR3 contains 13 residues. Germline CDR1 and CDR2: MDHEN and SYDVKM. The V end lost 6 bases, the J end lost 2 bases, and 11 bases lay between the germline ends. The CDR3 here is CASRSPGTYEQYF. In DNA form, the CDR3 reads TGTGCCAGCAGGTCTCCGGGGACCTACGAGCAGTACTTC.

This chain connects TRBV2 to TRBJ1-2; no clear D. The CDR3 loop spans 17 amino acids. Per germline, CDR1 SNHLY and CDR2 FYNNEI. V lost 6 bases, J lost 4 bases, and 24 bases lay in between. In nucleotides, the CDR3 is TGTGCCAGCAGCTACTACTTTTCGGGATCCGGCGGCTATGGCTACACCTTC. This codes for CASSYYFSGSGGYGYTF.